The T cell receptor (beta chain) described here comes from a study of glioma-infiltrating T cells after dendritic cell vaccination. The overall study: Patients received autologous tumor lysate-pulsed dendritic cell vaccination between about 2002 and 2012. Patients received three intradermal dendritic cell vaccine injections at biweekly intervals. Dendritic cells derived from monocytes and pulsed with autologous tumor lysate formed the vaccine.

Germline V gene data show CDR1 as SGHTS and CDR2 as YDEGEE. This CDR3 comprises 16 residues. V lost 4 bases, J lost 0 bases, and 6 bases stayed unmatched. As to time point: after dendritic cell vaccination, including at tumor progression/relapse. Clones were read by immunoSEQ multiplex PCR, and TCRdb kept only the in-frame ones, dropping some. The table lists roughly 56,000 clones, under 90% of them singletons. The genes are TRBV5-8 and TRBJ2-1; 8 bases map to TRBD2. Sequencing was performed on blood, taken after dendritic cell vaccination. The TCR was taken from a human donor with glioblastoma. This chain's CDR3 is CASSPKRGTSYNEQFF. The CDR3 DNA sequence: TGTGCCAGCAGCCCAAAGCGGGGGACCTCCTACAATGAGCAGTTCTTC.